What follows is one T cell receptor beta chain and its context. RNA, at roughly 0.45 to 1 ug, was reverse transcribed with random hexamers. TCRdb re-derived calls from the immunoSEQ multiplex PCR reads in MiXCR, one entry per CDR3 protein. The sample includes 71,000 or so distinct CDR3 sequences, 95% to 96% of them seen just once. Sequencing of TCR beta covered CD8+ and CD4+ T cells obtained from blood. Germline V gene sequence: CDR1 MNHNS, CDR2 SASEGT. Trimming removed 4 bases at V and 2 bases at J, with 14 bases between. The CDR3 extends over 15 amino acids. The sample is drawn from a study of CD8 T cells in Susac syndrome.

The sequence derives from a human donor with multiple sclerosis. Sequenced material: CD4+ T cells from PBMCs. The V and J genes are TRBV6-1 and TRBJ1-1; D possibly corresponds to TRBD1 (5 bases). The DNA of the CDR3 is TGTGCCAGCAGTGTGACACCGACAGCAAACACTGAAGCTTTCTTT. Its translation is CASSVTPTANTEAFF.